The 5 T cell receptor beta chains below all came from one sample that was sequenced in a study of blood T cell repertoires in COVID-19. Sequenced by immunoSEQ multiplex PCR; TCRdb stores in-frame clones only, minus some. The top ten clones hold approximately 2% of a sample with under 300,000 clones, 75% to 95% of them seen once. Material: PBMCs or T cells enriched from blood (not recorded which). Source of these receptors: a woman aged 18 to 35 who had recovered from COVID-19.

The chain recombines TRBV28 with TRBJ2-3; TRBD2 is a possible D gene (5 bases). The CDR3 is made up of 15 amino acids. Trimming removed 4 bases at V and 4 bases at J, with 15 bases between. Germline V lookup: CDR1 MDHEN, CDR2 SYDVKM. CDR3 amino acids: CASSSGVDPSDTQYF. The CDR3 DNA reads TGTGCCAGCAGTTCCGGGGTCGACCCCTCAGATACGCAGTATTTT.

The CDR3 here is CARRGPNYGYTF. Written as DNA, the CDR3 is TGTGCCAGAAGGGGGCCTAACTATGGCTACACCTTC. This rearrangement joins TRBV5-3 to TRBJ1-2; TRBD1 might be the D (5 bases). TRBV5-3 is designated an ORF whose function remains uncertain. V was pared by 5 bases and J by 0 bases, with 5 bases between. This CDR3 is built from 12 residues.

V and J are TRBV5-1 and TRBJ1-2; 9 bases line up with TRBD1. The V gene's germline CDR1 is SGHRS and CDR2 YFSETQ. The CDR3 is 15 residues long. V trimming: 4 bases; J trimming: 6 bases; junction bases outside the gene matches: 10. The CDR3 region is CASSTIQGAGDGYTF. In nucleotides, the CDR3 is TGCGCCAGCAGCACAATACAGGGGGCGGGTGATGGCTACACCTTC.

This clone has only one observation. The chain uses TRBV4-2 and TRBJ1-1, with a possible D match to TRBD1 (5 bases). CDR1 is LGHNA and CDR2 is YNFKEQ in the germline V gene. This CDR3 is built from 16 residues. The ends were cut back, 0 bases at V and 4 bases at J, with 15 bases in the middle. The CDR3 region is CASSQDGGAGLTEAFF. CDR3 in DNA: TGTGCCAGCAGCCAAGATGGCGGGGCAGGACTCACTGAAGCTTTCTTT.

This chain uses TRBV6-5 with TRBJ1-2; perhaps TRBD1 as D (5 bases). Germline V gene lookup returns CDR1 MNHEY and CDR2 SVGAGI. This CDR3 comprises 12 residues. V was cut by 6 bases and J by 6 bases, with 11 bases left in between. The CDR3 bases are TGTGCCAGCAGCTGGGGGAGGGATGGCTACACCTTC. The encoded protein is CASSWGRDGYTF.